This record covers a single T cell receptor beta chain. Per the authors' pipeline: Amplification of reference gene primers was used by the study to estimate nucleated cell counts. Measured with immunoSEQ multiplex PCR; TCRdb has only the in-frame clones, and not every one. The V and J calls and clone size are taken from that table; D and trimming were inferred from the DNA. In the table there are about 230,000 clones, around 83% of which are singletons. The entry originates in a study of blood T cell repertoires in COVID-19. The overall study: Some COVID-19 samples were acute and others convalescent; all came from the United States, Italy and Spain. Sample material is recorded as cDNA or gDNA derived from T cells, B-cell-depleted T cells, or PBMCs.

The source material was peripheral blood. The origin of this receptor is a woman aged 45-65 years with acute or convalescent COVID-19.

CDR3 nucleotide sequence: TGTGCCAGCAGCCTCCTCCCCGGGAGTAACTACGAGCAGTACTTC. It yields the protein CASSLLPGSNYEQYF. The chain uses TRBV3-1 (or the pseudogene TRBV3-2) and TRBJ2-7; D is possibly TRBD2 (6 bases). The germline gives CDR1 LGHDT, CDR2 YNNKEL (reference sequence). The V end was cut by 4 bases, the J end by 3 bases, with 16 bases between. The CDR3 consists of 15 residues.